These 6 T cell receptor beta chains share one sample of origin, sequenced in a study of T cell responses to AZD1222 COVID-19 vaccine. Profiled with immunoSEQ multiplex PCR; TCRdb holds only in-frame clones, not every one. The sample records about 110,000 clones, about nine tenths being singletons. The specimen comprised peripheral blood, sampled on day 0 of AZD1222 vaccination. The receptors were sampled from an adult in good health.

The rearrangement joins TRBV19 to TRBJ1-5; no clear D. The V gene's germline CDR1 is LNHDA and CDR2 SQIVND (reference sequence). The CDR3 sequence is 14 residues long. Trimming shortened V by 3 bases and J by 1 base, and 7 bases separated the two germline ends. In nucleotides, the CDR3 is TGTGCCAGTAGTATGATGGGGAGCAATCAGCCCCAGCATTTT. Amino acids: CASSMMGSNQPQHF.

The CDR3 bases are TGCGCCAGCAGCTTGGGTAGCGGGGGTGGTACAGATACGCAGTATTTT. It specifies CASSLGSGGGTDTQYF. V gene TRBV5-1 combines with J gene TRBJ2-3; 9 bases fit TRBD2. Trimming at V came to 0 bases and at J to 3 bases, leaving 5 bases not matched to a gene. Germline V lookup: CDR1 SGHRS, CDR2 YFSETQ. This CDR3 contains 16 residues.

The V call is TRBV4-1, the J call TRBJ2-3, with 11 bases matching TRBD2. V lost 5 bases to trimming and J lost 0 bases; unmatched junction nucleotides: 19. The CDR3 contains 21 residues. The germline gives CDR1 MGHRA, CDR2 YSYEKL. The CDR3 sequence is CASSFREVSGGALSSTDTQYF. CDR3 DNA sequence: TGCGCCAGCAGCTTTCGGGAGGTTAGCGGGGGGGCCCTATCGAGCACAGATACGCAGTATTTT.

The chain combines TRBV3-1 (or the pseudogene TRBV3-2) with TRBJ2-4; D is unresolved. The CDR3 loop spans 16 amino acids. Germline lookup yields CDR1 LGHDT and CDR2 YNNKEL (reference sequence). V lost 4 bases, J lost 1 base, and 14 bases lay in between. The CDR3 DNA is TGTGCCAGCAGCCCCACCTTCTCCCAGGCCAAAAACATTCAGTACTTC. Translating it yields CASSPTFSQAKNIQYF.

The chain recombines TRBV5-1 with TRBJ1-1, with D hard to call. The CDR3 has 15 amino acids. Germline V gives CDR1 SGHRS, CDR2 YFSETQ. V was shortened by 0 bases and J by 2 bases, with 11 bases between the two germline ends. CDR3 coding DNA: TGCGCCAGCAGCTTGGCCGTCGACACAAACACTGAAGCTTTCTTT. It codes for CASSLAVDTNTEAFF.

This clone was counted only a few times. V usage is TRBV24-1 and J usage is TRBJ1-2, with 7 bases fitting TRBD1. This CDR3 has 12 residues. The V segment lost 3 bases and the J segment 8 bases; nucleotides outside the gene matches: 2. Germline assignment: CDR1 KGHDR and CDR2 SFDVKD. The CDR3 spells CATSDQDRGYTF. Here the CDR3 DNA reads TGTGCCACCAGTGATCAGGACAGGGGCTACACCTTC.